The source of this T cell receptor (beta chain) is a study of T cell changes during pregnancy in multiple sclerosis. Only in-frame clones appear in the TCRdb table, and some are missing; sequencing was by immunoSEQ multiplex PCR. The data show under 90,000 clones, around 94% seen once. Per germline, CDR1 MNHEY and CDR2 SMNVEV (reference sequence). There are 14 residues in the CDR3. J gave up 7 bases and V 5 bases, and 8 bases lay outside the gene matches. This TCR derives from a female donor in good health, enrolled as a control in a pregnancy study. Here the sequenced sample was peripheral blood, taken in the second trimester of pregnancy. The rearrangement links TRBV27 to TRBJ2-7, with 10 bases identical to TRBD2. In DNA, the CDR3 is TGTGCCAGCAGTCATGGGACTAGCGAGAGGGAGCAGTACTTC. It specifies CASSHGTSEREQYF.